This T cell receptor beta chain is from a study of response to subunit inactivated influenza vaccine. Findings and limits, study-wide: There was a suggestion from the authors that each seasonal influenza vaccination recruits few new T cells.

MiXCR, applied by TCRdb to the RT-PCR reads, yields one record per CDR3 protein. In the table there are some 850,000 distinct CDR3 sequences, less than 20% of which are singletons. CDR3 length equals 15 residues. Germline CDR1 reads MNHEY; CDR2 reads SVGAGI. Losses at the gene ends were 2 bases for V and 6 bases for J; bases not matched to a gene: 6. This clonotype showed up just once. Antigen: not known. The clonotype was recovered from a man aged 45-60 years who received an inactivated influenza vaccine. The chain joins TRBV6-5 to TRBJ2-3, with 9 bases matching TRBD2. This sample comprised PBMCs from blood, obtained roughly 5 days after vaccination. The CDR3, as DNA: TGTGCCAGCAGTTACGCGGGGGGGCCGGCCGATACGCAGTATTTT. Its protein is CASSYAGGPADTQYF.